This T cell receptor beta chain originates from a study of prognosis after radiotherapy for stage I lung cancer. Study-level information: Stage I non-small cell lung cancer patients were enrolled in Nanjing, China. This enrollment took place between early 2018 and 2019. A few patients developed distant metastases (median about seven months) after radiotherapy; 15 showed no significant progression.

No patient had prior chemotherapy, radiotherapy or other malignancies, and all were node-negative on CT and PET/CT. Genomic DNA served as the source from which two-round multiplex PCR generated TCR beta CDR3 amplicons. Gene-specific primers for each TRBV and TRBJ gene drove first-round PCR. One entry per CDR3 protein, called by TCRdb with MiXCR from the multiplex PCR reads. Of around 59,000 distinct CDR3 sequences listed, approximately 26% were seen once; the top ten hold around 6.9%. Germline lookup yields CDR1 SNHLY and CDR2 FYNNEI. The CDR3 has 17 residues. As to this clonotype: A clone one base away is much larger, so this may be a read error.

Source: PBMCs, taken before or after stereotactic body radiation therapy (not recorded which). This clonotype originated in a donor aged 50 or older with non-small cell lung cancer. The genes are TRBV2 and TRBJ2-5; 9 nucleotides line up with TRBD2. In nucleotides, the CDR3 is TGTGCCAGCAGTGATGGGAAGCGGGGGGTCTTTCGAGAGACCAAGTACTTC. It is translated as CASSDGKRGVFRETKYF.